This T cell receptor beta chain was recorded in a study of blood T cell repertoires in COVID-19. The wider study: Material from acute and convalescent COVID-19 was sourced from the United States, Italy and Spain.

The CDR3 runs to 18 residues. CDR1 SGHTA and CDR2 FQGNSA come from the germline V gene. The J segment lost 5 bases and the V segment lost 1 base, leaving 10 bases of the junction unmatched. How the authors handled the data: Cell counts per sample came from amplifying reference gene primers. Assay used: immunoSEQ multiplex PCR; TCRdb lists only in-frame clones, some missing. V and J calls and clone size are copied from that table; D and trimming were computed from the DNA. The table shows 250,000 to 300,000 clones, with around four fifths occurring only once. This sequence joins TRBV7-2 and TRBJ2-1; TRBD2 matches 11 bases. This TCR was sampled from a man older than 75 with acute or convalescent COVID-19. Sequenced input: peripheral blood. Here the CDR3 reads CASSLEGLLAGVNNEQFF. CDR3 in DNA: TGTGCCAGCAGCTTAGAAGGGCTACTAGCGGGAGTTAACAATGAGCAGTTCTTC.